This T cell receptor beta chain was obtained from a study of graft-versus-host responses after intestinal transplantation. Study in general: Each of the recipients got a multivisceral, liver-intestinal, or isolated intestinal transplant. General observations from the study: Allografts carried high graft-versus-host to host-versus-graft clonal ratios in patients having graft-donor T cell macrochimerism.

This clone was observed once. The target antigen is unknown. Produced via immunoSEQ multiplex PCR; TCRdb's table is partial and in-frame only. In the table there are fewer than 9,500 clones, 74% of which are singletons. Graft specimens yielded both intraepithelial and lamina propria lymphocytes. The germline gives CDR1 MNHEY, CDR2 SVGAGI. This CDR3 spans 15 amino acids. V shed 0 bases and J 0 bases; nucleotides not matched to a gene: 0. The source material was ileum tissue, sampled 494 days after intestinal transplant. This rearrangement joins TRBV6-5 to TRBJ2-7, with TRBD1 identical over 9 bases. This receptor was taken from a human patient who received an intestinal transplant, so some T cells may come from the graft donor. CDR3 DNA sequence: TGTGCCAGCAGTTACTCGACAGGGGGCTCCTACGAGCAGTACTTC. Translated: CASSYSTGGSYEQYF.